This T cell receptor (beta chain) was captured in a study of CD8+ T cells in alopecia areata. Whole-study context: Twice a day, 5 to 10 mg of oral tofacitinib was administered to treated patients. The study's findings and limits: Under tofacitinib, numerous expanded lesional clonotypes remained detectable in scalp and blood. For lesional scalp, especially alopecia totalis/universalis, clonality was higher than in normal scalp. Administration of tofacitinib significantly diminished scalp clonality and expanded CD8+ clones within the top 100.

This clone appeared a few times. The antigen is unknown. CDR3 length equals 15 residues. Germline CDR1 is SGHRS and CDR2 is YFSETQ. The V end was cut by 4 bases, the J end by 0 bases, with 10 bases between. Treatment defined: oral pan-JAK inhibitor, 5-10 mg twice daily. Investigators isolated RNA and reverse transcribed it into cDNA to act as the sequencing template. The repertoire was sequenced with immunoSEQ multiplex PCR; TCRdb's copy has only in-frame clones and lacks some. The repertoire consists of more than 130,000 clones, with 82% occurring once and the leading ten covering around 25%. The sample was CD8+ T cells sorted from blood, taken at week 4, from a patient treated with tofacitinib. The V gene is TRBV5-1, the J gene TRBJ2-2; D not certain. The sequence was obtained from a human donor with alopecia areata. The CDR3, as DNA: TGCGCCAGCAGCCCTACTGGGGCGAACACCGGGGAGCTGTTTTTT. This translates into CASSPTGANTGELFF.